This entry is about one T cell receptor (beta chain). Its antigen is undetermined. The data originate from a study of post-analysis software for immune sequencing data. Germline V gives CDR1 SGHTA, CDR2 FQGNSA. The CDR3 runs to 13 residues. Trimming pared 4 bases from V and 5 bases from J, leaving 11 bases between. The library was made from cDNA and included unique molecular identifiers. Via MiXCR, TCRdb re-called the PCR reads, giving one row per CDR3 protein. The sample yields fewer than 600,000 distinct CDR3 sequences, roughly 45% seen once. The study's findings and limits: TRBV segments more frequent in patients than in controls numbered a few and included TRBV5-6, TRBV5-1 and TRBV20-1.

Material for sequencing was blood. This receptor was identified in a girl between 5 and 17 years old with multiple sclerosis. The V and J genes are TRBV7-2 and TRBJ1-1; tentative D call: TRBD1 (6 bases). The CDR3 sequence is CASSSGVRTEAFF. As DNA, the CDR3 is TGTGCCAGCAGCTCAGGGGTACGGACTGAAGCTTTCTTT.